The next 28 T cell receptor beta chains were all read from a single sample in a study of T-cell reconstitution after alpha-beta-depleted transplantation in children. Unique molecular identifiers were built into the TCRbeta library. TCRdb called the PCR reads again in MiXCR, with one record for every CDR3 protein. This table has 600,000 to 700,000 distinct CDR3 sequences, 16% appearing once. The specimen was PBMCs from the stem cell graft donor, collected from the stem cell graft. The source of these receptors is a human donor who donated a stem cell graft to a child with acute myeloid leukemia.

The CDR3 DNA reads TGTGCCAGCAGCCCCTTCGGGCCCGAAGGACCCAAAAACATTCAGTACTTC. Translated, it gives CASSPFGPEGPKNIQYF. The chain recombines TRBV12-3 or TRBV12-4 with TRBJ2-4, with D hard to call. The CDR3 runs 17 residues. Trimming removed 6 bases from V and 2 bases from J, with 20 bases in between.

In its sample, this clonotype was seen a few times. The genes are TRBV15 and TRBJ1-5, with TRBD1 matching over 7 bases. V lost 1 base to trimming and J lost 7 bases; unmatched junction nucleotides: 4. The CDR3 loop spans 14 amino acids. Germline V gene lookup returns CDR1 LNHNV and CDR2 YYDKDF (reference sequence). CDR3 nucleotides: TGTGCCACCAGCAGAGGACAGGGTCGACAGCCCCAGCATTTT. Amino acid sequence: CATSRGQGRQPQHF.

This clonotype was recorded a few times. The chain recombines TRBV9 with TRBJ1-2; D may be TRBD1 (6 bases). This CDR3 has 15 amino acids. The V and J ends lost 4 bases and 7 bases respectively, with 20 bases between them. CDR1 is SGDLS and CDR2 is YYNGEE in the germline V gene. The CDR3 spells CASSSQATGPRGYTF. DNA of the CDR3: TGTGCCAGCAGCTCCCAAGCGACAGGTCCGCGTGGCTACACCTTC.

This clonotype has at least ten counts. V is TRBV12-3 or TRBV12-4 and J is TRBJ2-5; D is undetermined. The CDR3 has 14 residues. V gave up 5 bases and J gave up 1 base, with 11 bases separating them. CDR3 DNA sequence: TGTGCCAGCAGTAAGATAGGGCGCCAAGAGACCCAGTACTTC. Its translation: CASSKIGRQETQYF.

This chain links TRBV18 with TRBJ1-5, with 7 bases that match TRBD1. There are 15 residues in the CDR3. In germline, CDR1 is KGHSH, CDR2 LQKENI. V lost 3 bases, J lost 2 bases, and 4 bases stayed unmatched. CDR3 coding DNA: TGTGCCAGCTCACCTTCGGGACAGCGCAATCAGCCCCAGCATTTT. It yields the protein CASSPSGQRNQPQHF.

This clonotype was observed at least ten times. V and J are TRBV6-4 and TRBJ1-5; D is unresolved. Germline V lookup: CDR1 MRHNA, CDR2 SNTAGT. V gave up 6 bases and J gave up 0 bases, with 24 bases separating them. The CDR3 loop spans 19 amino acids. Here the CDR3 reads CASSRRGSSPPFSNQPQHF. CDR3 DNA sequence: TGTGCCAGCAGCCGCCGCGGATCCTCACCCCCTTTTAGCAATCAGCCCCAGCATTTT.

This clonotype was detected ten times or more. J is TRBJ1-2 and V is TRBV20-1; the D gene is possibly TRBD1 (5 bases). Per germline, CDR1 DFQATT and CDR2 SNEGSKA (reference sequence). CDR3 length: 13 amino acids. Deletions cut 4 bases from V and 7 bases from J, with 16 bases between. CDR3 DNA sequence: TGCAGTGCTACGTCGGGACGGCTGGGTGGCTACACCTTC. This sequence encodes CSATSGRLGGYTF.

Only a few counts were recorded for this clonotype. The chain uses TRBV7-2 and TRBJ2-7; TRBD1 is a possible D gene (5 bases). Trimming shortened V by 4 bases and J by 4 bases, and 11 bases separated the two germline ends. CDR1 SGHTA and CDR2 FQGNSA come from the germline V gene. The CDR3 totals 13 residues. The CDR3 sequence is CASSSSKGYEQYV. The CDR3 coding sequence is TGTGCCAGCAGCTCCTCCAAGGGGTACGAGCAGTACGTC.

This clonotype was seen a handful of times. The chain is built from TRBV27 and TRBJ1-2; D unresolved. The CDR3 spans 15 residues. The V gene lost 3 bases and the J gene lost 1 base, with 12 bases spanning the gap. The germline gives CDR1 MNHEY, CDR2 SMNVEV (reference sequence). DNA of the CDR3: TGTGCCAGCAGTTTGTCAAATGGTCTTAACTATGGCTACACCTTC. Translated: CASSLSNGLNYGYTF.

The chain links TRBV30 to TRBJ2-3; D might be TRBD2 (7 bases). V lost 6 bases and J 2 bases, leaving 15 bases between the germline ends. Per the germline V gene, CDR1 is GTSNPN and CDR2 is SVGIG (reference sequence). The CDR3 runs 14 residues. The CDR3 is CACEAGAVTDTQYF. Here the CDR3 DNA reads TGTGCCTGCGAGGCGGGGGCCGTCACAGATACGCAGTATTTT.

This clonotype appeared many times. The chain joins TRBV6-5 to TRBJ2-5, with unresolved D. CDR1 and CDR2 (germline): MNHEY, SVGAGI. The CDR3 spans 12 residues. Trimming removed 6 bases from V and 5 bases from J, with 10 bases in between. The CDR3 nucleotides are TGTGCCAGCAGCCGGACCCGGGAGACCCAGTACTTC. Its translation is CASSRTRETQYF.

In this sample, this clonotype turned up a few times. The chain joins TRBV12-3 or TRBV12-4 to TRBJ2-7, with TRBD1 as a possible D gene (6 bases). With 2 bases removed from V and 7 bases from J, the gap between germline ends came to 15 bases. CDR3 length equals 14 residues. The CDR3 coding sequence is TGTGCCAGCAGTTTAAGGGACAACCCTTGGGAGCAGTACTTC. It codes for CASSLRDNPWEQYF.

This sequence joins TRBV7-8 and TRBJ2-1; D not resolved. CDR1 is SGHVS, CDR2 FQNEAQ, per germline. V lost 2 bases, J lost 8 bases, and 16 bases lay in between. The CDR3 sequence is 15 residues long. In nucleotides, the CDR3 is TGTGCCAGCAGCTTAATACGACACCCATCGGATGAGCAGTTCTTC. It is translated as CASSLIRHPSDEQFF.

This rearrangement joins TRBV6-2 or TRBV6-3 to TRBJ1-5; 7 bases map to TRBD1. There are 15 residues in the CDR3. Germline CDR1 MNHEY, CDR2 SVGEGT. V was clipped by 6 bases and J by 2 bases; unmatched bases: 7. Here the CDR3 reads CASRPRQGGNQPQHF. The CDR3 nucleotides read TGTGCCAGCAGGCCTCGACAGGGTGGCAATCAGCCCCAGCATTTT.

The table lists this clonotype with a few counts. J is TRBJ2-7 and V is TRBV12-3 or TRBV12-4, with D tentatively TRBD1 (5 bases). V was pared by 6 bases and J by 1 base, with 7 bases between. This CDR3 contains 12 residues. The CDR3 bases are TGTGCCAGCAGAGGGGAATCCTACGAGCAGTACTTC. Translated: CASRGESYEQYF.

This clonotype was found many times. This sequence joins TRBV20-1 and TRBJ2-1; 10 bases match TRBD2. The CDR3 runs to 15 residues. V was clipped by 5 bases and J by 6 bases; unmatched bases: 10. The germline gives CDR1 DFQATT, CDR2 SNEGSKA (reference sequence). This chain's CDR3 is CSAQITSGDFNEQFF. As DNA, the CDR3 is TGCAGTGCTCAAATCACTAGCGGGGACTTCAATGAGCAGTTCTTC.

By sample share, this clonotype is medium-sized. The CDR3 region has the DNA TGCAGCGTTGAGGGACACTACACTGAAGCTTTCTTT. Its translation is CSVEGHYTEAFF. This chain joins TRBV29-1 and TRBJ1-1; D is perhaps TRBD1 (6 bases). Germline values: CDR1 SQVTM, CDR2 ANQGSEA. The CDR3 extends over 12 amino acids. Trimming pared 3 bases from V and 3 bases from J, leaving 8 bases between. The full variable domain, its missing parts supplied by reference TRBV29-1 and TRBJ1-1, is SAVISQKPSRDICQRGTSLTIQCQVDSQVTMMFWYRQQPGQSLTLIATANQGSEATYESGFVIDKFPISRPNLTFSTLTVSNMSPEDSSIYLCSVEGHYTEAFFGQGTRLTVV.

This clonotype was detected a few times. This chain connects TRBV6-1 to TRBJ2-7; 7 bases align to TRBD1. This CDR3 is built from 16 residues. CDR1 is MNHNS, CDR2 SASEGT, per germline. J lost 0 bases, V lost 4 bases, and 9 bases had no gene match. The CDR3 reads CASSAIATGSSYEQYV. CDR3 DNA sequence: TGTGCCAGCAGTGCTATCGCGACAGGGAGCTCCTACGAGCAGTACGTC.

This clonotype has a handful of counts. The rearrangement joins TRBV7-6 to TRBJ2-3; either TRBD1 or TRBD2 may fit D (7 bases each). The CDR3 spans 14 residues. The germline gives CDR1 SGHVS, CDR2 FNYEAQ. The germline V and J ends were trimmed by 6 bases and 1 base, with 11 bases remaining between them. CDR3 coding DNA: TGTGCCAGCAGGGGAGGGGGCGGCACAGATACGCAGTATTTT. It yields the protein CASRGGGGTDTQYF.

This clonotype was seen ten or more times. The chain combines TRBV5-5 with TRBJ1-5; D possibly corresponds to TRBD1 (5 bases). The CDR3 totals 13 residues. CDR1 and CDR2 (germline): SGHKS, YYEKEE (reference sequence). Trimming cost V 2 bases and J 11 bases, with 14 bases left between them. The CDR3 is CASSFGGREAQHF. The CDR3 DNA sequence: TGTGCCAGCAGCTTTGGGGGAAGAGAGGCCCAGCATTTT.

This clonotype appeared a few times. The V and J genes are TRBV12-5 and TRBJ2-1; D gene uncertain. Trimming stripped 3 bases from V and 5 bases from J, with 5 bases between. The CDR3 sequence is 12 residues long. Germline V gene sequence: CDR1 LGHNT, CDR2 FRNRAP. CDR3 sequence (DNA): TGTGCTAGTGGTTTATACGACAATGAGCAGTTCTTC. Translated: CASGLYDNEQFF.

This clonotype was observed a few times. V gene TRBV27 combines with J gene TRBJ2-3; 8 positions agree with TRBD2. The junction had 5 bases not matched to a gene; V was cut back by 5 bases and J by 4 bases. Germline lookup yields CDR1 MNHEY and CDR2 SMNVEV (reference sequence). This CDR3 has 14 residues. The CDR3, as DNA: TGTGCCAGCAGTAATCGGGGGGGCGCAGATACGCAGTATTTT. It encodes CASSNRGGADTQYF.

The rearrangement joins TRBV4-3 to TRBJ2-2, with D possibly TRBD1 on 5 matching bases. With 1 base removed from V and 5 bases from J, the gap between germline ends came to 14 bases. Per the germline V gene, CDR1 is LGHNA and CDR2 is YSLEER. The CDR3 is made up of 16 amino acids. Here the CDR3 reads CASSQVRVRATGELFF. The CDR3 DNA reads as TGCGCCAGCAGCCAAGTTAGGGTCAGGGCGACCGGGGAGCTGTTTTTT.

This clonotype was counted only a few times. The chain has TRBV10-3 and TRBJ2-5; TRBD2 matches 7 bases. This CDR3 spans 16 amino acids. CDR1 and CDR2 (germline): ENHRY, SYGVKD. J gave up 3 bases and V 2 bases, and 9 bases lay outside the gene matches. The CDR3 is CAISEGGAGEKETQYF. The DNA of the CDR3 is TGTGCCATCAGTGAGGGAGGTGCGGGGGAAAAAGAGACCCAGTACTTC.

This clonotype was recorded at least ten times. CDR3 protein: CSASHGGRLEKLFF. Here the CDR3 DNA reads TGCAGTGCTAGTCACGGGGGGAGGCTAGAAAAACTGTTTTTT. The V gene is TRBV20-1, the J gene TRBJ1-4, with D possibly being TRBD1 (5 bases). CDR3 length: 14 residues. Germline V lookup: CDR1 DFQATT, CDR2 SNEGSKA (reference sequence). V gave up 3 bases and J gave up 8 bases, with 16 bases separating them.

This clonotype was picked up many times. The rearrangement uses TRBV20-1 and TRBJ2-7; 12 nucleotides align to TRBD2. The CDR3 is made up of 13 amino acids. Germline values: CDR1 DFQATT, CDR2 SNEGSKA (reference sequence). V lost 5 bases to trimming and J lost 5 bases; unmatched junction nucleotides: 4. As DNA, the CDR3 is TGCAGTGCTGACGGACTAGCGGGGAACGAGCAGTACGTC. This codes for CSADGLAGNEQYV.

This chain joins TRBV7-2 and TRBJ1-5; no firm D call. The CDR3 extends over 15 amino acids. Germline values: CDR1 SGHTA, CDR2 FQGNSA. Trimming stripped 0 bases from V and 0 bases from J, with 6 bases between. The CDR3 protein is CASSLALDSNQPQHF. CDR3 coding DNA: TGTGCCAGCAGCTTAGCGCTTGATAGCAATCAGCCCCAGCATTTT.

This clonotype has more than one count but fewer than ten. The rearrangement links TRBV20-1 to TRBJ2-1; TRBD2 matches 12 bases. The CDR3 consists of 15 residues. V lost 6 bases, J lost 7 bases, and 10 bases stayed unmatched. The germline V gene has CDR1 DFQATT and CDR2 SNEGSKA (reference sequence). CDR3 bases: TGCAGTGCCCCCGGACTAGCGGGGTCAGGAAATGAGCAGTTCTTC. As protein: CSAPGLAGSGNEQFF.